This T cell receptor (beta chain) was observed in a study of blood T cell repertoires in COVID-19. Germline V gene sequence: CDR1 MNHEY, CDR2 SMNVEV (reference sequence). The CDR3 loop spans 12 amino acids. The ends lost 8 bases at V and 4 bases at J; junction bases unmatched: 0. Seattle's enrolled individuals joined amid active infection and were then monitored longitudinally. A single count supports this clone. In the original analysis: Reference gene primer amplification gave estimated nucleated cell counts. Measured with immunoSEQ multiplex PCR; TCRdb has only the in-frame clones, and not every one. Clonal size and the V and J genes are those of that table, whereas D and trimming came from the DNA. There are more than 85,000 clones in the sample; just under 95% occur only once, and 1.5% to 2% lies in the top ten.

Material: peripheral blood. This TCR derives from a woman in her forties or fifties with COVID-19, enrolled during active disease. The rearrangement joins TRBV27 to TRBJ1-5; TRBD1 matches at 9 bases. The DNA of the CDR3 is TGTGCCAGCGGGACAGGGAATCAGCCCCAGCATTTT. Amino acid sequence: CASGTGNQPQHF.